These 18 T cell receptor beta chains were sequenced from one sample in a study of Ad26.COV2.S vaccination and SARS-CoV-2 variants. Method: immunoSEQ multiplex PCR; TCRdb's copy keeps in-frame clones and lacks some. The data show hundreds of thousands of clones, with about 88% seen just once and 2.5% to 3.5% held by the top ten. Sample treatment: some 20 received Ad26.COV2.S at low or high dose, single or two shots; about five received placebo; per-sample allocation not given. It was on day 63 after the first vaccine or placebo injection that samples were taken. The starting material was peripheral blood, obtained in a trial of Ad26.COV2.S vaccine versus placebo. These receptors originate from a person between 18 and 65 years old who received the Ad26.COV2.S COVID-19 vaccine or a placebo.

V gene TRBV18 combines with J gene TRBJ1-6, with 7 bases identical to TRBD1. The V and J ends lost 3 bases and 13 bases, in that order; junction bases with no gene match: 12. The CDR3 has 15 residues. Germline V gives CDR1 KGHSH, CDR2 LQKENI. CDR3: CASSPLTGVDAPLHF. The CDR3 DNA follows: TGTGCCAGCTCACCCCTCACAGGGGTCGACGCTCCCCTCCACTTT.

The rearrangement joins TRBV30 to TRBJ1-2; no clear D gene. The CDR3 covers 10 residues. V was trimmed by 4 bases and J by 6 bases, leaving 6 bases between them. Germline CDR1 and CDR2: GTSNPN and SVGIG (reference sequence). The CDR3 spells CAWIGDGYTF. In nucleotides, the CDR3 is TGTGCCTGGATCGGGGATGGCTACACCTTC. Based on the CDR3 plus reference TRBV30 and TRBJ1-2, the full variable domain is SQTIHQWPATLVQPVGSPLSLECTVEGTSNPNLYWYRQAAGRGLQLLFYSVGIGQISSEVPQNLSASRPQDRQFILSSKKLLLSDSGFYLCAWIGDGYTFGSGTRLTVV.

The V call is TRBV6-5, the J call TRBJ1-6; no firm D call. Germline V gene data show CDR1 as MNHEY and CDR2 as SVGAGI. The CDR3 has 14 amino acids. Trimming took off 6 bases at V and 9 bases at J, with 15 bases between the two ends. The CDR3 DNA follows: TGTGCCAGCAGATTTAGGACGGAGATTTCACCCCTCCACTTT. Its translation: CASRFRTEISPLHF.

This clone appeared once. The V and J genes are TRBV11-3 and TRBJ2-7; D is perhaps TRBD1 or TRBD2 (7 bases each). The CDR3 totals 16 residues. Germline V gene sequence: CDR1 SGHNT, CDR2 YENEEA. Trimming shortened V by 2 bases and J by 3 bases, and 17 bases separated the two germline ends. Written as DNA, the CDR3 is TGTGCCAGCAGCTTAAGAGCGGCAGGGGGGGACTACGAGCAGTACTTC. Its translation is CASSLRAAGGDYEQYF.

This clone was seen at least ten times. The chain has TRBV20-1 and TRBJ1-1, with no clear D. This CDR3 is 11 amino acids long. The germline gives CDR1 DFQATT, CDR2 SNEGSKA (reference sequence). CDR3 sequence (DNA): TGCTTGCTAAGGAAGGACACTGAAGCTTTCTTT. This codes for CLLRKDTEAFF.

This clone occurred once. The chain combines TRBV18 with TRBJ1-4; possibly TRBD1 for D (5 bases). Germline values: CDR1 KGHSH, CDR2 LQKENI. The CDR3 consists of 16 residues. The germline V and J ends were trimmed by 6 bases and 8 bases, with 22 bases remaining between them. The CDR3 is CASSYLEGRGGEKLFF. The DNA for the CDR3 is TGTGCCAGCTCCTACTTAGAGGGCCGGGGCGGAGAAAAACTGTTTTTT.

The chain links TRBV6-2 or TRBV6-3 to TRBJ2-5, with TRBD2 identical over 8 bases. Germline CDR1 and CDR2: MNHEY and SVGEGT. The junction had 9 bases not matched to a gene; V was cut back by 5 bases and J by 4 bases. The CDR3 is 15 amino acids. CDR3: CASSLRRGAGETQYF. DNA of the CDR3: TGTGCCAGCAGTCTTCGGCGGGGGGCTGGAGAGACCCAGTACTTC.

The chain couples TRBV3-1 (or the pseudogene TRBV3-2) to TRBJ2-7; D possibly corresponds to TRBD2 (5 bases). Trimming pared 2 bases from V and 6 bases from J, leaving 23 bases between. The germline V gene encodes CDR1 LGHDT and CDR2 YNNKEL (reference sequence). This CDR3 contains 17 residues. CDR3 loop: CASSQSTPLKGGGEQYF. Here the CDR3 DNA reads TGTGCCAGCAGCCAATCTACCCCTTTAAAAGGAGGCGGCGAGCAGTACTTC.

The chain carries TRBV4-3 and TRBJ1-1, with D possibly matching TRBD1 (5 bases). V lost 0 bases to trimming and J lost 5 bases, with 10 bases between them. This CDR3 is built from 14 residues. Germline loops: CDR1 LGHNA, CDR2 YSLEER. The CDR3 sequence is CASSQEGGSTEAFF. In nucleotides, the CDR3 is TGCGCCAGCAGCCAAGAGGGGGGAAGTACTGAAGCTTTCTTT.

The chain combines TRBV10-3 with TRBJ2-6; 9 positions agree with TRBD1. The CDR3 has 19 residues. V shed 5 bases and J 1 base; nucleotides not matched to a gene: 12. The germline gives CDR1 ENHRY, CDR2 SYGVKD. The CDR3, as DNA: TGTGCCATCAGTTCGATTACGGGACAGGGAGGTTCTGGGGCCAACGTCCTGACTTTC. This gives the protein CAISSITGQGGSGANVLTF.

J is TRBJ1-2 and V is TRBV3-1 (or the pseudogene TRBV3-2), with a tentative D call TRBD1 (5 bases). Trimming removed 0 bases from V and 4 bases from J, with 15 bases in between. The CDR3 extends over 16 amino acids. CDR1 and CDR2 (germline): LGHDT, YNNKEL (reference sequence). CDR3 region: CASSQERRLGGYGYTF. The DNA for the CDR3 is TGTGCCAGCAGCCAAGAAAGGAGACTTGGGGGCTATGGCTACACCTTC.

The J gene is TRBJ2-1, the V gene TRBV5-4; TRBD2 matches 8 bases. Trimming took 4 bases from V and 0 from J; bases not matched to a gene: 0. The CDR3 loop spans 14 amino acids. Germline assignment: CDR1 SGHNT and CDR2 YYREEE (reference sequence). This CDR3 is CASSGTSSYNEQFF. CDR3 DNA sequence: TGTGCCAGCAGCGGGACTAGCTCCTACAATGAGCAGTTCTTC.

The V call is TRBV6-5, the J call TRBJ2-5, with 7 bases identical to TRBD1. Trimming took 1 base from V and 2 from J; bases not matched to a gene: 7. This CDR3 contains 16 residues. Germline CDR1 is MNHEY and CDR2 is SVGAGI. As DNA, the CDR3 is TGTGCCAGCAGTTACTATGGGGACAGAGTACAAGAGACCCAGTACTTC. Protein: CASSYYGDRVQETQYF.

Worth noting for this clone: Distinct nucleotide sequences in the sample also encode this CDR3. V is TRBV7-9 and J is TRBJ1-5; no firm D call. The CDR3 has 15 amino acids. From germline, CDR1 is SEHNR and CDR2 FQNEAQ (reference sequence). V was cut by 1 base and J by 0 bases, with 7 bases left in between. The DNA for the CDR3 is TGTGCCAGCAGCTTAGGCGATAATAGCAATCAGCCCCAGCATTTT. Encoded protein: CASSLGDNSNQPQHF.

The chain couples TRBV4-3 to TRBJ1-5; the D gene is possibly TRBD1 (6 bases). The CDR3 spans 17 residues. From germline, CDR1 is LGHNA and CDR2 YSLEER. V lost 0 bases and J 1 base, leaving 13 bases between the germline ends. CDR3 DNA: TGCGCCAGCAGCCAAGACAGTGGGGGCGGGAGCAATCAGCCCCAGCATTTT. This codes for CASSQDSGGGSNQPQHF.

The genes are TRBV28 and TRBJ1-3; D unclear. The CDR3 contains 15 residues. V gave up 7 bases and J gave up 3 bases, with 16 bases separating them. The germline CDR1 and CDR2 sequences are MDHEN and SYDVKM. The CDR3 sequence: CASIVSNVFGNTIYF. The CDR3 DNA is TGTGCCAGCATCGTCAGTAACGTTTTTGGAAACACCATATATTTT.

The V and J genes are TRBV5-6 and TRBJ1-5, with D unresolved. Trimming cost V 2 bases and J 4 bases, with 4 bases left between them. The length of the CDR3 is 12 residues. CDR1 and CDR2 (germline): SGHDT, YYEEEE. As DNA, the CDR3 is TGTGCCAGCAGCTTCCCGAATCAGCCCCAGCATTTT. Translating gives CASSFPNQPQHF.

This clone turned up a few times. A read error is possible here, since a much larger clone lies one base away. The same CDR3 arises from other DNA sequences in this sample as well. V gene TRBV3-1 (or the pseudogene TRBV3-2) combines with J gene TRBJ2-7; D gene uncertain. The V end lost 1 base, the J end lost 4 bases, and 2 bases lay between the germline ends. Germline CDR1 LGHDT, CDR2 YNNKEL (reference sequence). The CDR3 consists of 11 residues. This chain's CDR3 is CASSQGYEQYF. CDR3 sequence (DNA): TGTGCCAGCAGCCAAGGGTACGAGCAGTACTTC.